What follows are 2 T cell receptor beta chains derived from one specimen sequenced in a study of T cell responses to AZD1222 COVID-19 vaccine. The data were produced by immunoSEQ multiplex PCR, yet TCRdb's version contains in-frame clones alone and is incomplete. The table lists over 85,000 clones, about 95% of them singletons. The source was peripheral blood, collected 28 days after the second AZD1222 dose. These receptors were collected from an adult who received the AZD1222 COVID-19 vaccine.

The chain combines TRBV6-5 with TRBJ2-7; possible D gene TRBD1, 6 bases. Trimming removed 0 bases at V and 2 bases at J, with 8 bases between. Germline-derived CDR1 and CDR2 are MNHEY and SVGAGI. CDR3 length: 14 residues. For the CDR3, the DNA is TGTGCCAGCAGTTACTCGGCAGGGGCCTACGAGCAGTACTTC. It is translated as CASSYSAGAYEQYF.

The chain links TRBV19 to TRBJ1-5; D possibly corresponds to TRBD1 (5 bases). V shed 1 base and J shed 11 bases, with 15 bases lying between them. The length of the CDR3 is 14 residues. Germline CDR1 LNHDA, CDR2 SQIVND (reference sequence). CDR3 amino acids: CASSIVQGLSAQHF. CDR3 sequence (DNA): TGTGCCAGTAGTATAGTTCAGGGCCTATCGGCCCAGCATTTT.